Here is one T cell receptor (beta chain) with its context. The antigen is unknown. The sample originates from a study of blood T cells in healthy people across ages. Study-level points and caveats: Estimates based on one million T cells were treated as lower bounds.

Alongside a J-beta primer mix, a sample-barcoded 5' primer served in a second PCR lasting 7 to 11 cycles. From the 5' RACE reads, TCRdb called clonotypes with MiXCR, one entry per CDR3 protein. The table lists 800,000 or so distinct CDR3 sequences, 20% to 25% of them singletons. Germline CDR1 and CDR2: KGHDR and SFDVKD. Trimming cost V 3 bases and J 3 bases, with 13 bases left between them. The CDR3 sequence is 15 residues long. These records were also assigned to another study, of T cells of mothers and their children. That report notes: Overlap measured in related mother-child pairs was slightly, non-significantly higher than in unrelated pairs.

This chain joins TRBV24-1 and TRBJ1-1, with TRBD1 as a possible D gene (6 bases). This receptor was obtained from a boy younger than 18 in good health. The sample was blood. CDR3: CATSDPRGSDTEAFF. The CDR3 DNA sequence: TGTGCCACCAGTGATCCGAGGGGGTCGGACACTGAAGCTTTCTTT.